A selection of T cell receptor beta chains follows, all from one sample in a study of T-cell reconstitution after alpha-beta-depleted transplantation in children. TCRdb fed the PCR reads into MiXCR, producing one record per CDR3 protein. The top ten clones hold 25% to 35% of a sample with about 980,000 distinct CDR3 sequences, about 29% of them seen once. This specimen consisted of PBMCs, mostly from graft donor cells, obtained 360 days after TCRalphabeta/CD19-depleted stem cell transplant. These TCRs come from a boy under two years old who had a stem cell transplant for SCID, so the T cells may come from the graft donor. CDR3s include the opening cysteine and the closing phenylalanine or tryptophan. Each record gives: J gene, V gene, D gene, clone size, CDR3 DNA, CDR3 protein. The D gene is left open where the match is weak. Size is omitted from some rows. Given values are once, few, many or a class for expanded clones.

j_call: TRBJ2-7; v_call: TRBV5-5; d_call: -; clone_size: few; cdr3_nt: TGTGCCAGCAGCCTCAGTGACTTCTACGAGCAGTACTTC; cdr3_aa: CASSLSDFYEQYF
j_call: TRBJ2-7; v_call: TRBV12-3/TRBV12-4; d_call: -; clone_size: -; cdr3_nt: TGTGCCAGACCCGACGCCTTTGGGGACTACGAGCAGTACTTC; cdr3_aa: CARPDAFGDYEQYF
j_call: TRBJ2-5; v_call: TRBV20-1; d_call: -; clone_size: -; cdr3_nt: TGCAGTGCTAGCATAGCGGATGGGACAGAGACCCAGTACTTC; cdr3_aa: CSASIADGTETQYF
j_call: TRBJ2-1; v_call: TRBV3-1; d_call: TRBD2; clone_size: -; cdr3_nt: TGTGCCAGCAGCCAAGGGACTAGCCCCTGGAATGAGCAGTTCTTC; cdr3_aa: CASSQGTSPWNEQFF
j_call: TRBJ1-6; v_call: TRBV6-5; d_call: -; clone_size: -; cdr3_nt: TGTGCCAGCAGTTACGGGACCGAGAATTCACCCCTCCACTTT; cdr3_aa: CASSYGTENSPLHF
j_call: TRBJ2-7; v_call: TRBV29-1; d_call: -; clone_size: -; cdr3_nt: TGCAGCGCTGCATCGGGTCGCACCGTCTCCTACGAGCAGTACTTC; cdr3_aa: CSAASGRTVSYEQYF
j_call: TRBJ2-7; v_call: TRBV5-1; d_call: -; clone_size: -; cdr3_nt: TGCGCCAGCAGCCCAGGGGGGGAGTCCTACGAGCAGTACTTC; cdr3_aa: CASSPGGESYEQYF
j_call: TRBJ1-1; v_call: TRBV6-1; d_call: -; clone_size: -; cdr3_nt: TGTGCCAGCAGTGAAATGGGGGTTGGGACTGAAGCTTTCTTT; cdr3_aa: CASSEMGVGTEAFF
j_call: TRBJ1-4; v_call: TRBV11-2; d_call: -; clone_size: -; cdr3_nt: TGTGCCAGCAGCCCCCGACTCAGCAAGAATGAAAAACTGTTTTTT; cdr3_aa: CASSPRLSKNEKLFF
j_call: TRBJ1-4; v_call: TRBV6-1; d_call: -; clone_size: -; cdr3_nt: TGTGCCAGCAGCCGGGGACGGAGAAATGAAAAACTGTTTTTT; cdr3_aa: CASSRGRRNEKLFF
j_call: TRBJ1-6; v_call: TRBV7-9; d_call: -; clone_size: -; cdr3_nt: TGTGCCAGCAGCTTAACAGGGAGAGTGGGTTCACCCCTCCACTTT; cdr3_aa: CASSLTGRVGSPLHF
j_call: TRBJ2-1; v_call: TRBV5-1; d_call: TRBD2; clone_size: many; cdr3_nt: TGCGCCAGCAGCTTACTAGCGGGGGGGCTAAACAATGAGCAGTTCTTC; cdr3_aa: CASSLLAGGLNNEQFF
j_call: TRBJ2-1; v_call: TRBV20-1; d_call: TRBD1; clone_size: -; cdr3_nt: TGCAGTGCTAGAGGGGACAGGAATCGCAATGAGCAGTTCTTC; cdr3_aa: CSARGDRNRNEQFF
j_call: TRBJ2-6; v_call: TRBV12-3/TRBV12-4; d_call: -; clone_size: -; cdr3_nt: TGTGCCAGCATCCCTGAAAGGGGGGGCTCTGGGGCCAACGTCCTGACTTTC; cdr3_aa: CASIPERGGSGANVLTF
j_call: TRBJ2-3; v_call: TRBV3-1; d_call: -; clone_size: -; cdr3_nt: TGTGCCAGCAGCCAAGTAAAAGGTGGGGCCACAGATACGCAGTATTTT; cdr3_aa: CASSQVKGGATDTQYF